The text below deals with one T cell receptor beta chain. What this receptor recognizes is not known. No base-level quality is on record; no much larger clone is a single base apart. Library preparation was by 5' RACE. TCRdb lists the instrument as Illumina HiSeq 2500. A second PCR of roughly 6 to 11 cycles was run with a J-beta primer mix and a sample-barcoded 5' primer. Each TCR beta cDNA molecule received a unique molecular identifier from a template-switch 5' adaptor carrying 12 random nucleotides. Each sample yielded at least 2.5 million CDR3-containing paired-end reads. The Mint cDNA synthesis kit, primed by a TRBC-specific oligonucleotide, was used to synthesize first-strand cDNA from all RNA. All cDNA was treated with uracil-DNA glycosylase and then went through a first 18-cycle PCR with the universal primers M1SS and BC2_uni_R. The authors' pipeline ran thus. For normalization, 1 million high-quality reads were randomly selected from each sample, with every read carrying a distinct molecular identifier. Instead of being binned into consensus sequences, reads with shared molecular identifiers were discarded. MiTCR, run with a Q25 quality threshold and the strictest error-elimination algorithm, handled CDR3 identification, clonotype clustering and error correction. Lower-bound total TCR beta diversity was estimated with a nonparametric unseen species model using Euler transformation. Using fastp trimming at Q25 and MiXCR clonotype assembly, TCRdb reanalyzed the public sequencing data and kept in-frame beta chains. Rows matching on CDR3 protein sequence are summarized as one entry with the most common DNA and genes. The authors' filters were not applied to this entry. In this sample the table shows more than 1.4 million distinct CDR3 sequences, approximately 40% of which occur a single time. Approximately 7.9% of the sample goes to the ten largest clones.

The sample belongs to a study of blood T cells in healthy people across ages (dated by TCRdb to between 2014 and 2016). For the wider study: In model experiments, template switching captured roughly one uniquely barcoded TCR beta cDNA molecule for every two T cells. Using deep sequencing normalized with unique cDNA molecular identifiers, the study measured how TCR beta repertoire diversity changes with age. The donors were split into four age groups: young (average approximately 16 years), middle-aged (roughly 42), aged (62) and long-lived (under 85). To avoid experimental bias, donors of different ages were randomly spread across the sequencing lanes. Two additional independent replicas of 1 million unique cDNA reads from the same blood draw were analyzed for two donors (one aged 18 to 29 and one aged 80 or older). What the research found in general, with its limitations: Donor CMV infection status was unknown, potentially confounding age-related changes in expanded clonotypes. Because profiling used bulk unsorted PBMCs, naive and antigen-experienced compartments could not be compared conclusively. Observed TCR beta diversity per million T cells fell roughly linearly with age, and a significant reduction was already apparent by age roughly 41. Compared with the aged group, the long-lived group had more naive CD4+ T cells, fewer expanded clones and increased TCR diversity, suggesting age selection. Estimates of total diversity based on one million sequenced T cells were considered lower bounds and underestimates. The percentage of naive T cells measured by flow cytometry correlated strongly with observed TCR beta diversity.

Donors were 39 systemically healthy Caucasian individuals from Russia aged 6 to 90 years. Each donor gave approximately 9.3 milliliters of peripheral blood, collected into EDTA-treated Vacutainer tubes. Ficoll-Paque density-gradient centrifugation was used to isolate PBMCs, with at least 6.5 million per sample. Trizol reagent was used to extract total RNA from PBMCs, with at least 5 micrograms per sample. For every donor, an aliquot of PBMCs went through flow cytometry to measure the percentages of naive CD45RAhigh/CD27high T cells. This receptor was identified in a woman under 30 in good health. The sample taken for sequencing was blood.

The nucleotide sequence reads TGTGCTAGTGGCCTCATCGGGGAGACCCAGTACTTC. Translated, it gives CASGLIGETQYF. The rearranged chain carries TRBV12-5 and TRBJ2-5, with no D gene named confidently. The germline V gene specifies LGHNT as CDR1 and FRNRAP as CDR2. V is pared back by 6 bases and J by 5 bases, with 10 bases lying between the germline termini. Including the terminal cysteine and phenylalanine, the CDR3 comprises 12 residues. Only the CDR3 region is kept as DNA, spanning 36 bases read in frame from base 1.